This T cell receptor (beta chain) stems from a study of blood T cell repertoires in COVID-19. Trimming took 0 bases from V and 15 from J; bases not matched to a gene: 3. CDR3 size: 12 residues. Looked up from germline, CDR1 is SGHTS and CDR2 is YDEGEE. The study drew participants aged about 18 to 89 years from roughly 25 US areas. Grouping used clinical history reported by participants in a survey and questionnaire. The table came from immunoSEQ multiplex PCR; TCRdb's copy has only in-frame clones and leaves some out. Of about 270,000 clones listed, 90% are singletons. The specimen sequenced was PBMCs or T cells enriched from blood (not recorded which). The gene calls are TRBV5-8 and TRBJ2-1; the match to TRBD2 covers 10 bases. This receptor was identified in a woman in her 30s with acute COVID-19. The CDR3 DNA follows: TGTGCCAGCAGCTTGGGGTCTAGCGGGAGGTTCTTC. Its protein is CASSLGSSGRFF.